What follows describes a single TCR beta chain. Its antigen is unknown. The data are from a study of PD-1 blockade in classical Hodgkin lymphoma. Study findings and constraints: Healthy donors reportedly exceeded newly diagnosed patients in baseline TCR diversity. After ASCT, patients who started nivolumab under 1 year later were excluded. A significant rise in TCR diversity by C4D1 was seen for CD4+ but not CD8+ cells. Why repertoires differed is undefined; disease activity or prior therapy possibly contributed.

Using immunoSEQ multiplex PCR, the repertoire was profiled, and TCRdb retains in-frame clones only, with some absent. The sample holds 7,000 to 8,000 clones, approximately 80% seen once. Germline V lookup: CDR1 SEHNR, CDR2 FQNEAQ (reference sequence). V was trimmed by 0 bases and J by 0 bases, leaving 9 bases between them. The CDR3 contains 17 residues. Every patient experienced relapse after autologous stem cell transplantation, and brentuximab vedotin exposure varied. With magnetic negative selection, CD4+ T cells were purified from PBMCs that had been thawed. The J gene is TRBJ1-6, the V gene TRBV7-9; no firm D call. The sequence derives from a human donor with classical Hodgkin lymphoma. This sample comprised CD4+ T cells from blood, obtained at baseline. The CDR3: CASSLALGSSYNSPLHF. CDR3 coding DNA: TGTGCCAGCAGCTTAGCGCTGGGGAGCTCCTATAATTCACCCCTCCACTTT.